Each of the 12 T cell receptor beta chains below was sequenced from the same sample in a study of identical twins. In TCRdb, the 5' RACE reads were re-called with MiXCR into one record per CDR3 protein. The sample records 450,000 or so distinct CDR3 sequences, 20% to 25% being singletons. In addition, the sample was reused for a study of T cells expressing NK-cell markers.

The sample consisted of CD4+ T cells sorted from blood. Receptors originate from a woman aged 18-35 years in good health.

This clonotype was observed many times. In DNA, the CDR3 is TGTGCCAGCAGTTCGCCGGGACAGGGAGGATCACCCCTCCACTTT. Translating it yields CASSSPGQGGSPLHF. J is TRBJ1-6 and V is TRBV12-3 or TRBV12-4, with 9 bases identical to TRBD1. The CDR3 is 15 amino acids. The ends lost 4 bases at V and 10 bases at J; junction bases unmatched: 8.

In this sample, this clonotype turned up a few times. CDR3 bases: TGTGCCAGCAGTTTATTGAAGTATCCGAACACCGGGGAGCTGTTTTTT. Its translation: CASSLLKYPNTGELFF. The chain recombines TRBV12-3 or TRBV12-4 with TRBJ2-2; no definite D call. The CDR3 consists of 16 residues. V was cut by 2 bases and J by 0 bases, with 10 bases left in between.

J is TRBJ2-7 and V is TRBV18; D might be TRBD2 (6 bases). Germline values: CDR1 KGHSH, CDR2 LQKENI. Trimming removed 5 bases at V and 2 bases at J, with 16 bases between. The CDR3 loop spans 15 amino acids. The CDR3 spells CASSRGNGGTYEQYF. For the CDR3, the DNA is TGTGCCAGCTCAAGGGGAAATGGGGGGACCTACGAGCAGTACTTC. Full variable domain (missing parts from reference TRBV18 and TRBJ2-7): NAGVMQNPRHLVRRRGQEARLRCSPMKGHSHVYWYRQLPEEGLKFMVYLQKENIIDESGMPKERFSAEFPKEGPSILRIQQVVRGDSAAYFCASSRGNGGTYEQYFGPGTRLTVT.

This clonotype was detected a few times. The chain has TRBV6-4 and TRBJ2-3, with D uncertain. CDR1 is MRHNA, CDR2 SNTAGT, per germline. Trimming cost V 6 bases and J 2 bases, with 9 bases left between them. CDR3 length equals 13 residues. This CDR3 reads CASSHENTDTQYF. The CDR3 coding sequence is TGTGCCAGCAGCCACGAGAACACAGATACGCAGTATTTT.

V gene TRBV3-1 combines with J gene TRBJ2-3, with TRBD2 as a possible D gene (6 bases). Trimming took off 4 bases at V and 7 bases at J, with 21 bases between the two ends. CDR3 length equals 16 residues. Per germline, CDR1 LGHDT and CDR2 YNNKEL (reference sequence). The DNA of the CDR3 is TGTGCCAGCAGCCCCTTCTTTCGGAGGGATTTCCATACGCAGTATTTT. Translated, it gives CASSPFFRRDFHTQYF.

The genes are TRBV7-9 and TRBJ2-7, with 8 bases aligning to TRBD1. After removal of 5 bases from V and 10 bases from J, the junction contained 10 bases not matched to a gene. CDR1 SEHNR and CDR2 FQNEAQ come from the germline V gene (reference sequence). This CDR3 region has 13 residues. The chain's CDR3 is CASSVFAGQGQYF. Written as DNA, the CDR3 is TGTGCCAGCAGCGTCTTCGCCGGACAGGGTCAGTACTTC.

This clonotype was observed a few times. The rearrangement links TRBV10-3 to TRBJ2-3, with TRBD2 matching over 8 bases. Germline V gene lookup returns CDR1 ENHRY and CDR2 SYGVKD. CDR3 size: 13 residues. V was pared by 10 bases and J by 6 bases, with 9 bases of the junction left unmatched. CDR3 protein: CATHGGAFDTQYF. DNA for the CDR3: TGTGCCACGCACGGGGGGGCCTTTGATACGCAGTATTTT.

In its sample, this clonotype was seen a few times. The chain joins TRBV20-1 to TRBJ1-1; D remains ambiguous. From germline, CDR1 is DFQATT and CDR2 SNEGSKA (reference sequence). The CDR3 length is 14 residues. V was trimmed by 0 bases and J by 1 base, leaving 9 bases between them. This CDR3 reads CSARDRTGNTEAFF. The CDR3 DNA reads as TGCAGTGCTAGAGATAGGACCGGGAACACTGAAGCTTTCTTT.

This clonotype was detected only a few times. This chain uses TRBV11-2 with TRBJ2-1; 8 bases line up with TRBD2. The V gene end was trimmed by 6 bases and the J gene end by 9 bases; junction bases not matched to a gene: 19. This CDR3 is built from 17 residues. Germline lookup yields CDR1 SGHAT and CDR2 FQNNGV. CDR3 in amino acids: CASRPTSGLGLGGEQFF. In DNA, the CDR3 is TGTGCCAGCAGACCTACCTCGGGACTAGGTTTAGGGGGTGAGCAGTTCTTC.

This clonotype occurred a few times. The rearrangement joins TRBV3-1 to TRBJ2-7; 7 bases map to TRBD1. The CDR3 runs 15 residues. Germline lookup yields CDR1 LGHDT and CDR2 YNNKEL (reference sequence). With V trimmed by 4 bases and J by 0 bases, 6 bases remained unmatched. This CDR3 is CASSLADRSSYEQYF. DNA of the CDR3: TGTGCCAGCAGCCTGGCGGACAGGAGCTCCTACGAGCAGTACTTC.

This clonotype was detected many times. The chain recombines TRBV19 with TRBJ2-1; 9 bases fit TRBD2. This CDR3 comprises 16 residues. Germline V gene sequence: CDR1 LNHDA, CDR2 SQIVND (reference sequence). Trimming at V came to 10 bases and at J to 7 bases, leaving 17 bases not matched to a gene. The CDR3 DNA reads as TGTGCCACCCTCCGGGCTAGCGGGACACCGGCGAATGAGCAGTTCTTC. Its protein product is CATLRASGTPANEQFF.

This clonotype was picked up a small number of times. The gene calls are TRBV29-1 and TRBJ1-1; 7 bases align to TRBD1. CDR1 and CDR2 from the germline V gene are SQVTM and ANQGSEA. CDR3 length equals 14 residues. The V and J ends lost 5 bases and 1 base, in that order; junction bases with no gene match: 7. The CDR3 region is CSVLRGQANTEAFF. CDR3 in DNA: TGCAGCGTTCTTCGTGGACAGGCGAACACTGAAGCTTTCTTT.